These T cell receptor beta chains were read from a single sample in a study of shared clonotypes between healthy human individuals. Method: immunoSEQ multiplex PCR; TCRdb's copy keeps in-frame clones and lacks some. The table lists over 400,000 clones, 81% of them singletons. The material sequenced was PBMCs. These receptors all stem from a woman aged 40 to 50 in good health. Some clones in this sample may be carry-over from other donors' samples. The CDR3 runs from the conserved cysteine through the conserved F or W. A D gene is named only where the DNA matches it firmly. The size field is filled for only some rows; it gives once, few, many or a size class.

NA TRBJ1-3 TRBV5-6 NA TGTGCCAGCAGCCTCGGGGTCACGAGCTCTGGAAACACCATATATTTT CASSLGVTSSGNTIYF
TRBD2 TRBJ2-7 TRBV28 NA TGTGCCAGCAGTTGGACTAGGTCCATGGCCTACGAGCAGTACTTC CASSWTRSMAYEQYF
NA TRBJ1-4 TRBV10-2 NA TGCGCCAGCAGTGAGCTAGGGGATCCAAAACTGTTTTTT CASSELGDPKLFF
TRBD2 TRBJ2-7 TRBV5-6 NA TGTGCCAGCACCTTCAGCGGGAGGTACTACGAGCAGTACTTC CASTFSGRYYEQYF
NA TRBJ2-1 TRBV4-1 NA TGCGCCAGCAGCCTCCTGATGAATGAGCAGTTCTTC CASSLLMNEQFF
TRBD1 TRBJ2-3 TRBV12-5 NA TGTGCTAGTGGTCCCGGGACAGGCTTCACAGATACGCAGTATTTT CASGPGTGFTDTQYF
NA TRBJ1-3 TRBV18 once TGTGCCAGCTCCATGGGAGGGGAGATGAAGACCATATATTTT CASSMGGEMKTIYF
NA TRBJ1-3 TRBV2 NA TGTGCCATGGTCGGAAACACCATATATTTT CAMVGNTIYF
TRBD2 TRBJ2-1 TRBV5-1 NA TGCGCCAGCAGCCCGGTTCGAAGCGGGACTAATGAGCAGTTCTTC CASSPVRSGTNEQFF
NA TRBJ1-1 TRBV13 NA TGTGCCAGCAGCTTAGAAGCGGGCGGGCGGTCTGAAGCTTTCTTT CASSLEAGGRSEAFF
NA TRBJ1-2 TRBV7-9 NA TGTGCCAGCAGCCTGGGAGCCTATGGCTACACCTTC CASSLGAYGYTF
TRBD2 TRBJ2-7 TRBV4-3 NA TGCGCCAGCAGCCTACAGCGGGACTCGGCCTACGAGCAGTACTTC CASSLQRDSAYEQYF
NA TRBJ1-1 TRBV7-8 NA TGTGCCAGCAGCCGTACACAGAGACTGAACACTGAAGCTTTCTTT CASSRTQRLNTEAFF
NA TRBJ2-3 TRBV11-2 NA TGTGCCAGCAGCTTAGTAGGGAATACGCAGTATTTT CASSLVGNTQYF
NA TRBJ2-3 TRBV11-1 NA TGTGCCAGCAGCTTAGGGAAGATCACAGATACGCAGTATTTT CASSLGKITDTQYF
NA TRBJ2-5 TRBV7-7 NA TGTGCTAGCAGCTTGGAAGGGCCTTCGGGGACCCAGTACTTC CASSLEGPSGTQYF
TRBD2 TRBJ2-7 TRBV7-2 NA TGTGCCAGCAGTCCGACTAGCGGGGCCTACGAGCAGTACTTC CASSPTSGAYEQYF
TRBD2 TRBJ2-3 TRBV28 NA TGTGCCAGCAGTACGCCGACTAGCGGAGACACAGATACGCAGTATTTT CASSTPTSGDTDTQYF
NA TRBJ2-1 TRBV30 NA TGTGCCTGGAAGCGGAGTACAAGGGAGCAGTTCTTC CAWKRSTREQFF
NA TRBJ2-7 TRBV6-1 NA TGTGCCAGCAGTGGGACGAACAGAGAGTTAACCTACGAGCAGTACTTC CASSGTNRELTYEQYF
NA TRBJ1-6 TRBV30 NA TGTGCCTGGTCCCCGGGGGGAAATTCACCCCTCCACTTT CAWSPGGNSPLHF
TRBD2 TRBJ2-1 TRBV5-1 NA TGCGCCAGCAGCTTGGCCCTAGCGGGAGGGGAGCAGTTCTTC CASSLALAGGEQFF
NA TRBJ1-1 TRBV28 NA TGTGCCAGCAGCCCCGGGGGGACACCTATTGAAGCTTTCTTT CASSPGGTPIEAFF
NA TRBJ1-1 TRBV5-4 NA TGTGCCAGCAGCTTGGACGGGTACACTGAAGCTTTCTTT CASSLDGYTEAFF
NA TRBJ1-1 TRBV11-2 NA TGTGCCAGCAGCGTAGGGGGTGGGTGGTACGCTGAAGCTTTCTTT CASSVGGGWYAEAFF
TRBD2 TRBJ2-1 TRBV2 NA TGTGCCAGCAGAATGCAACCAGGACTAGCGGGAGGTTTGAATGAGCAGTTCTTC CASRMQPGLAGGLNEQFF
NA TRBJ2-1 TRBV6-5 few TGTGCCAGCAGTCCGAACTCCCCTAGGAATGAGCAGTTCTTC CASSPNSPRNEQFF
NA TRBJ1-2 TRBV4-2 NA TGTGCCAGCAGCCAAGAAACTGGGGGCGCGGGGAACTATGGCTACACCTTC CASSQETGGAGNYGYTF
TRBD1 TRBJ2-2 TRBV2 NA TGTGCCAGCAGTGGCGGACAGGGGGGAACCGGGGAGCTGTTTTTT CASSGGQGGTGELFF